The rows below give T cell receptor beta chains drawn from one sample of a study of T cell responses to AZD1222 COVID-19 vaccine. Sequencing used immunoSEQ multiplex PCR; TCRdb keeps in-frame clones, though not all of them. This sample has about 100,000 clones, with roughly nine tenths found just once. The sequencing used peripheral blood, collected on day 0 of AZD1222 vaccination. The receptors shown here come from an adult in good health. The CDR3 runs from the conserved cysteine through the conserved F or W. A D gene is named only where the DNA matches it firmly. The size of a clone is reported for some rows only, either as once, few or many, or as a class for expanded clones.

CDR3 length,V gene,J gene,clone size,D gene,CDR3 DNA,CDR3 protein
13,TRBV24-1,TRBJ2-5,NA,NA,TGTGCCACCAGTGATTTTAGGGGGGAGACCCAGTACTTC,CATSDFRGETQYF
14,TRBV18,TRBJ2-3,NA,TRBD1,TGTGCCAGCTCACTGCAGGGGGAACCAGATACGCAGTATTTT,CASSLQGEPDTQYF
15,TRBV24-1,TRBJ2-1,few,NA,TGTGCCACCAGTGAGCCAGGGGGGATCTACAATGAGCAGTTCTTC,CATSEPGGIYNEQFF
14,TRBV7-2,TRBJ2-2,NA,NA,TGTGCCAGCAGCCGCCGCAGGGAAACCGGGGAGCTGTTTTTT,CASSRRRETGELFF
12,TRBV12-3/TRBV12-4,TRBJ1-1,few,NA,TGTGCCAGCAGTTCCTTCGTGGCTGAAGCTTTCTTT,CASSSFVAEAFF
12,TRBV15,TRBJ2-1,NA,NA,TGTGCCACCAGCAGAGATAGCCTTGAGCAGTTCTTC,CATSRDSLEQFF
14,TRBV27,TRBJ1-5,once,NA,TGTGCCAGCAGTTTTCGACGGGATAGTCAGCCCCAGCATTTT,CASSFRRDSQPQHF
23,TRBV7-3,TRBJ2-6,NA,TRBD1,TGTGCCAGCAGCTTAAGGTTTTTGGGACAGGGGGCGCTGGTAGCTGCCGGGGCCAACGTCCTGACTTTC,CASSLRFLGQGALVAAGANVLTF
15,TRBV5-4,TRBJ2-1,NA,NA,TGTGCCAGCAGCTTGAAGGAAACGGGTGGTCATGAGCAGTTCTTC,CASSLKETGGHEQFF
15,TRBV9,TRBJ2-3,NA,NA,TGTGCCAGCAGCGCCAGAGCGGACCGCCGGGATACGCAGTATTTT,CASSARADRRDTQYF
15,TRBV19,TRBJ1-1,NA,NA,TGTGCCAGTAGTATAACGGGGGGACGTAAGACTGAAGCTTTCTTT,CASSITGGRKTEAFF
14,TRBV6-5,TRBJ1-4,NA,NA,TGTGCCAGCAGTACGGGGTGGGGGAATGAAAAACTGTTTTTT,CASSTGWGNEKLFF
15,TRBV7-2,TRBJ2-1,NA,TRBD2,TGTGCCAGCAGCTACGCGACTAGCGGGAGTAATGAGCAGTTCTTC,CASSYATSGSNEQFF
16,TRBV18,TRBJ2-3,few,NA,TGTGCCAGCTCACCGCAAACGGGACGGAGCACAGATACGCAGTATTTT,CASSPQTGRSTDTQYF